The 25 T cell receptor beta chains below all came from one sample that was sequenced in a study of molecular identifiers for immune sequencing clone quantification (dated by TCRdb to 2016 to 2019). Library method: PCR. Sequencer: Illumina MiSeq. The raw public data were reprocessed by TCRdb itself: fastp quality trimming at Q25, MiXCR clonotype calling, in-frame beta chains only. Rows with a matching CDR3 protein are joined into one entry that keeps the most common DNA and genes. The sample table shows 15,000 to 25,000 distinct CDR3 sequences, and 20% to 25% are seen once. 5.5% to 7% of the sample is held by the ten biggest clonotypes. The sample consisted of naive CD8+ T cells from blood, with Jurkat cell RNA spiked in. The meaning of the sample's cell subset or site label: FACS-sorted CD8+CD4-CCR7+CD45RA+ naive T cells. Receptor source: a human donor in good health. Some libraries in this study had Jurkat cell RNA spiked in.

There are a few counts of this clonotype. This rearrangement joins TRBV20-1 to TRBJ1-2; D is unclear. The germline gives CDR1 DFQATT, CDR2 SNEGSKA (reference sequence). The CDR3 is 15 residues long. Trimming took 0 bases from V and 3 from J, leaving 14 bases between them. In DNA form, the CDR3 reads TGCAGTGCTAGAGATACGATCGGGAATTACTATGGCTACACCTTC. It codes for CSARDTIGNYYGYTF.

This clonotype was picked up many times. J is TRBJ2-7 and V is TRBV10-3, with 8 bases fitting TRBD2. With V trimmed by 6 bases and J by 0 bases, 4 bases remained unmatched. The CDR3 has 14 amino acids. From germline, CDR1 is ENHRY and CDR2 SYGVKD. CDR3 nucleotides: TGTGCCATCAGAACTAGCGGTAGCTCCTACGAGCAGTACTTC. Protein: CAIRTSGSSYEQYF.

To note about this clonotype: A clone one base away is much larger, so this may be a read error. This chain joins TRBV21-1 and TRBJ2-7; the tabulated D call, TRBD2, remains unverified against the DNA. TRBV21-1 is tagged as a pseudogene. The CDR3 extends over 14 amino acids. The CDR3 loop reads CASSKGTRPGAQYF. In DNA, the CDR3 is TGTGCCAGCAGCAAAGGGACTAGGCCGGGGGCGCAGTACTTC.

With respect to this clonotype: A much larger clone sits a single nucleotide away, making a read error possible. This chain links TRBV13 with TRBJ2-5; a possible D gene is TRBD1 (6 bases). The CDR3 consists of 15 residues. Germline V lookup: CDR1 PRHDT, CDR2 FYEKMQ (reference sequence). The CDR3 is CASSPEGTGQGTQYF. CDR3 nucleotides: TGTGCCAGCAGCCCAGAGGGAACAGGGCAAGGGACCCAGTACTTC.

In this sample, this clonotype is medium-sized. The chain carries TRBV4-1 and TRBJ1-1; TRBD1 aligns across 11 bases. CDR1 and CDR2 from the germline V gene are MGHRA and YSYEKL. Trimming took 4 bases from V and 5 from J; bases not matched to a gene: 12. The CDR3 contains 17 residues. CDR3 sequence: CASSPAGTGGGKTEAFF. The CDR3 DNA reads TGCGCCAGCAGCCCAGCCGGGACAGGGGGAGGTAAAACTGAAGCTTTCTTT.

This clonotype was seen only a few times. The chain combines TRBV4-1 with TRBJ1-4; 8 bases align to TRBD1. Germline V lookup: CDR1 MGHRA, CDR2 YSYEKL. V was pared by 0 bases and J by 6 bases, with 9 bases of the junction left unmatched. The CDR3 is made up of 17 amino acids. DNA for the CDR3: TGCGCCAGCAGCCAAGACAGGGGGCCCATTATAGATGAAAAACTGTTTTTT. It is translated as CASSQDRGPIIDEKLFF.

As for this clonotype: Given a much more abundant clone one base away, this may be a read error. CDR3 in DNA: TGTGCCAGCCGTGTGGGGAGCGACACTGAAGCTTTCTTT. Amino acids: CASRVGSDTEAFF. The chain uses TRBV6-2 or TRBV6-3 and TRBJ1-1; D not certain. CDR1 and CDR2 (germline): MNHEY, SVGEGT. The V and J ends lost 8 bases and 3 bases respectively, with 13 bases between them. This CDR3 is built from 13 residues.

This clonotype was seen many times. This CDR3 reads CASSAGLSSYNEQFF. In DNA, the CDR3 is TGTGCCAGCAGCGCAGGACTTAGCTCCTACAATGAGCAGTTCTTC. The chain joins TRBV9 to TRBJ2-1, with a possible D match to TRBD2 (5 bases). From germline, CDR1 is SGDLS and CDR2 YYNGEE. The CDR3 has 15 amino acids. V was pared by 3 bases and J by 0 bases, with 10 bases between.

This clonotype turned up a few times. The V call is TRBV11-2, the J call TRBJ2-1; 9 bases align to TRBD2. The CDR3 loop spans 15 amino acids. Germline lookup yields CDR1 SGHAT and CDR2 FQNNGV. The V and J ends lost 0 bases and 10 bases, in that order; junction bases with no gene match: 7. The CDR3 DNA reads as TGTGCCAGCAGCTTAGAGCTAGCGGGGAGGGAGGAGCAGTTCTTC. As protein: CASSLELAGREEQFF.

This clonotype appeared many times. One junction end does not reproduce the germline sequence, and a read error may be involved. The chain couples TRBV7-6 to TRBJ2-3, with D unclear. CDR1 and CDR2 (germline): SGHVS, FNYEAQ. There are 14 residues in the CDR3. The DNA of the CDR3 is TGTGCCAGCAGCTTAGGAGCAGACACAGATATGCAGTATTTT. Amino acid sequence: CASSLGADTDMQYF.

By share, this clonotype ranks as medium-sized. This chain connects TRBV6-5 to TRBJ2-3; D gene ambiguous. The germline CDR1 and CDR2 sequences are MNHEY and SVGAGI. The length of the CDR3 is 16 residues. V shed 6 bases and J shed 0 bases, with 16 bases lying between them. CDR3 sequence (DNA): TGTGCCAGCAGCACTCTCTTGCGGCCTAGCACAGATACGCAGTATTTT. Protein product: CASSTLLRPSTDTQYF.

The gene calls are TRBV11-2 and TRBJ2-4; 9 bases align to TRBD2. With V trimmed by 5 bases and J by 5 bases, 13 bases remained unmatched. From germline, CDR1 is SGHAT and CDR2 FQNNGV. The CDR3 has 17 residues. DNA of the CDR3: TGTGCCAGCAGCCCCCAGGAAGGCGGGGGGGGGGAAAACATTCAGTACTTC. It encodes CASSPQEGGGGENIQYF.

Many counts were recorded for this clonotype. V usage is TRBV20-1 and J usage is TRBJ2-1; 10 bases match TRBD2. This CDR3 is built from 13 residues. The J segment lost 4 bases and the V segment lost 6 bases, leaving 3 bases of the junction unmatched. From germline, CDR1 is DFQATT and CDR2 SNEGSKA (reference sequence). CDR3 sequence: CSASTSGYNEQFF. The CDR3 DNA sequence: TGCAGTGCCTCGACTAGCGGGTACAATGAGCAGTTCTTC.

In this sample, this clonotype is medium-sized (0.01 to 0.1%). The chain has TRBV6-2 or TRBV6-3 and TRBJ2-7, with 10 nucleotides matching TRBD1. The CDR3 has 15 residues. J lost 2 bases, V lost 5 bases, and 6 bases had no gene match. CDR1 and CDR2 from the germline V gene are MNHEY and SVGEGT. In DNA, the CDR3 is TGTGCCAGCAGTGTGGCCGGGACAGGGGCCTACGAGCAGTACTTC. Translation: CASSVAGTGAYEQYF.

Notes on this clonotype: A much larger clone lies a single base off, so this may be a read error. The rearrangement links TRBV7-9 to TRBJ2-3; 7 nucleotides match TRBD2. The CDR3 consists of 14 residues. Looked up from germline, CDR1 is SEHNR and CDR2 is FQNEAQ (reference sequence). Here the CDR3 DNA reads TGTGCCAGCTACGGGAGGCAGAGCACAGATATGCAGTATTTT. Residues: CASYGRQSTDMQYF.

A few counts support this clonotype. V and J are TRBV20-1 and TRBJ2-7; TRBD1 agrees at 9 bases. V shed 4 bases and J 4 bases; nucleotides not matched to a gene: 11. The CDR3 length is 15 residues. From germline, CDR1 is DFQATT and CDR2 SNEGSKA (reference sequence). The DNA of the CDR3 is TGCAGTGCTATACTTAAGGGACAGGGAAATTACGAGCAGTACTTC. Its translation: CSAILKGQGNYEQYF.

By share of the sample, this clonotype is medium-sized. The chain recombines TRBV6-5 with TRBJ2-3; D remains unclear. There are 14 residues in the CDR3. V lost 6 bases, J lost 0 bases, and 10 bases lay in between. Per the germline V gene, CDR1 is MNHEY and CDR2 is SVGAGI. The CDR3: CASSIRFSTDTQYF. For the CDR3, the DNA is TGTGCCAGCAGCATCAGATTTAGCACAGATACGCAGTATTTT.

The chain has TRBV27 and TRBJ2-7, with 7 nucleotides matching TRBD1. CDR3 length: 15 residues. The V segment lost 3 bases and the J segment 1 base; nucleotides outside the gene matches: 6. Germline CDR1 reads MNHEY; CDR2 reads SMNVEV (reference sequence). CDR3 protein: CASSFEQGLSYEQYF. The CDR3 DNA follows: TGTGCCAGCAGTTTTGAACAGGGGTTGTCCTACGAGCAGTACTTC.

The table lists this clonotype with many counts. The V and J genes are TRBV9 and TRBJ1-1, with no clear D. The CDR3 has 16 amino acids. Looked up from germline, CDR1 is SGDLS and CDR2 is YYNGEE. V shed 4 bases and J shed 1 base, with 17 bases lying between them. The DNA of the CDR3 is TGTGCCAGCAGCTCAAATCAGCCAGGACCGAACACTGAAGCTTTCTTT. Translation gives CASSSNQPGPNTEAFF.

A note on this clonotype: A much larger clone lies a single base off, so this may be a read error. The CDR3 sequence: CASSRRGAKNIQYF. In DNA form, the CDR3 reads TGTGCCAGCAGCCGCCGCGGGGCCAAAAACATTCAGTACTTC. The chain combines TRBV14 with TRBJ2-4; D perhaps matches TRBD2 (5 bases). V lost 4 bases and J lost 1, with 8 bases in between. This CDR3 is built from 14 residues. Germline V lookup: CDR1 SGHDN, CDR2 FVKESK.

The V and J genes are TRBV4-3 and TRBJ2-2; possible D gene TRBD1, 6 bases. This CDR3 has 15 residues. Trimming took off 1 base at V and 4 bases at J, with 10 bases between the two ends. Germline values: CDR1 LGHNA, CDR2 YSLEER. The CDR3: CASSQVGGGTGELFF. The CDR3 bases are TGCGCCAGCAGCCAAGTTGGGGGCGGCACCGGGGAGCTGTTTTTT.

Here the CDR3 DNA reads TGTGCCACCAGCAGACATTGGGGGTTGACAGGGGGAGACACAGATACGCAGTATTTT. It codes for CATSRHWGLTGGDTDTQYF. The V and J genes are TRBV15 and TRBJ2-3; 9 bases agree with TRBD1. Germline V gene sequence: CDR1 LNHNV, CDR2 YYDKDF (reference sequence). V lost 2 bases, J lost 2 bases, and 14 bases stayed unmatched. The CDR3 length is 19 residues.

On this clonotype: A much larger clone is a single base away; this may be a read error. The rearrangement links TRBV7-8 to TRBJ2-3; maybe TRBD1 (5 bases). The length of the CDR3 is 12 residues. Germline assignment: CDR1 SGHVS and CDR2 FQNEAQ. The CDR3 DNA reads as TGTGCCAGCTTAGGGGCCTGGGGTACGCGGTATTTT. It is translated as CASLGAWGTRYF.

This clonotype was found many times. The CDR3 loop reads CASSGYNEQFF. CDR3 nucleotides: TGTGCCAGCAGCGGGTACAATGAGCAGTTCTTC. The V and J genes are TRBV7-2 and TRBJ2-1; the D is unclear. The CDR3 is made up of 11 amino acids. V was shortened by 5 bases and J by 4 bases, with 3 bases between the two germline ends. The germline V gene has CDR1 SGHTA and CDR2 FQGNSA.

This clonotype was recorded at least ten times. This chain uses TRBV20-1 with TRBJ2-7; 13 bases are a match to TRBD2. V gave up 6 bases and J gave up 1 base; unmatched junction bases: 9. Germline V gene data show CDR1 as DFQATT and CDR2 as SNEGSKA (reference sequence). The CDR3 extends over 16 amino acids. This CDR3 is CSAPTSGRLGSYEQYF. The CDR3 DNA follows: TGCAGTGCCCCGACTAGCGGGAGGCTGGGGTCCTACGAGCAGTACTTC.